One T cell receptor (beta chain) is described in this entry. Its antigen is unidentified. This CDR3 is also generated by other DNA sequences in the sample. The study ran its PCR with 60 Vbeta and 13 Jbeta primers. Data came from immunoSEQ multiplex PCR; TCRdb stores just in-frame clones and leaves some out. The data contain 150,000 to 200,000 clones, over 70% of them singletons. This CDR3 comprises 14 residues. Trimming shortened V by 0 bases and J by 7 bases, and 10 bases separated the two germline ends. Looked up from germline, CDR1 is MNHNS and CDR2 is SASEGT. These data originate in a study of cytomegalovirus exposure and HLA in healthy donors. Study observations and caveats: A later analysis by the authors found several of the most significant clusters apparently linked to common viral pathogens.

This clonotype was sampled from a man between 25 and 39 years old in good health and CMV-seropositive. Sequenced input: PBMCs. V usage is TRBV6-1 and J usage is TRBJ1-5; no definite D call. CDR3 nucleotides: TGTGCCAGCAGTGAAGCAGGCGGACTCCAGCCCCAGCATTTT. Translated: CASSEAGGLQPQHF.